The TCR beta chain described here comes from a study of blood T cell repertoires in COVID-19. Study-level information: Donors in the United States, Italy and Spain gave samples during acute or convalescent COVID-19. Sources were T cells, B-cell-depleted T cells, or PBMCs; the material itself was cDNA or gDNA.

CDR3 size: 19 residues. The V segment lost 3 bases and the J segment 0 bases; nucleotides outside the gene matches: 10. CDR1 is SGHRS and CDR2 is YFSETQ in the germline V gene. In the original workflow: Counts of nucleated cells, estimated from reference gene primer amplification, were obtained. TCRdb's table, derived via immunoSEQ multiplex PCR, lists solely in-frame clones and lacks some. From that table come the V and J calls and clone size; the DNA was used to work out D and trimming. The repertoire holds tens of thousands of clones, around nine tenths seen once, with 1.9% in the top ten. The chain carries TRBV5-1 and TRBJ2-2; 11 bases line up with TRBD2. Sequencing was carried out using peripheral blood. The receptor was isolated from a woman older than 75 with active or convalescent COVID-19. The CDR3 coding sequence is TGCGCCAGCAGCTCGGAGGGGACTAGCGGCCTCGCGAACACCGGGGAGCTGTTTTTT. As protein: CASSSEGTSGLANTGELFF.